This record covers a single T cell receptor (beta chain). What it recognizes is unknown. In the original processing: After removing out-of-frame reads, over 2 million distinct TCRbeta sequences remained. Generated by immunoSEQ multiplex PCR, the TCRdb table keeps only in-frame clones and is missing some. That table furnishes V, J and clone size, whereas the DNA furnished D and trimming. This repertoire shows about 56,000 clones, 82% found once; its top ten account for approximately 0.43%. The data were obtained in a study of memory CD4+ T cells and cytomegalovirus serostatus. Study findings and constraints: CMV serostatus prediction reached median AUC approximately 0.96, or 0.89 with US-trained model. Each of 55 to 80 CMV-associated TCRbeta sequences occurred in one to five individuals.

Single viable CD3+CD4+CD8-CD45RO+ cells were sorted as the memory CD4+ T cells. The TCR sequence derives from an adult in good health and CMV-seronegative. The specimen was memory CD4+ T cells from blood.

CDR3 coding DNA: TGTGCCAGCAGTGCCAGGAGGGTCTACGAGCAGTACTTC. Residues: CASSARRVYEQYF. J is TRBJ2-7 and V is TRBV2, with D perhaps TRBD2 (6 bases). This CDR3 has 13 amino acids. CDR1 is SNHLY and CDR2 is FYNNEI in the germline V gene. V was cut by 4 bases and J by 3 bases, with 10 bases left in between.